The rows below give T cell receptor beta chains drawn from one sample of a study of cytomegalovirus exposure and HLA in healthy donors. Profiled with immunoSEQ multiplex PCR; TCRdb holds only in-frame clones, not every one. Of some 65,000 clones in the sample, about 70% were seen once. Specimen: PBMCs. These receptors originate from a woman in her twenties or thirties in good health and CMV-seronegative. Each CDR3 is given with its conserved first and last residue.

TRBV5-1	CASSFYSGDNNEQFF
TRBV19	CASRLTGRAGNTEAFF
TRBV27	CASTIPPYGYTF
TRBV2	CASSEGRGTDQPQHF
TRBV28	CASSSRTGNTDTQYF
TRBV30	CAWSVRERQAFF
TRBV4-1	CASSPAGGTYEQYF
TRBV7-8	CASSLQGAGETQYF
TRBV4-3	CASSQGAQGYEQYF
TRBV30	CAWNDRSPGEQYF
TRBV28	CASRATGGAQPQHF
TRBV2	CATDRDRTSYEQYF
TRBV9	CASSVGEYNEQFF
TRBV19	CASSHPGTGEYEQYF
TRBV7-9	CASSNPGQLYEQYF
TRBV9	CASGGGAYNEQFF
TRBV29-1	CSVGWGPGGEKLFF
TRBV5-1	CASSLWTGGTYEQYF
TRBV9	CASSGGRPSAEAFF
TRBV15	CATSREAQEGTQYF
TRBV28	CASSPRLAGLTDTQYF
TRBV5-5	CASREGAVNQPQHF
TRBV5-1	CASIQRGSYYNEQFF
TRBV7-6	CASSLGTANTEAFF
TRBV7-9	CASSLYQDTGELFF
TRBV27	CASRTPTGGSYNSPLHF
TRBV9	CASSGQGADTQYF
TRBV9	CASSVGPTRTGNQPQHF
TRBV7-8	CASSQRDRGQYGYTF
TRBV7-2	CASSSYQETQYF
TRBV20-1	CSALDYEQYF
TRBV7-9	CASSLSFRGDEQYF
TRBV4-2	CASSQERAGGTDTQYF
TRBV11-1	CASSLGDYEQYF
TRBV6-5	CASRARPYNEQFF
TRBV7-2	CASSRRLVDYEQYF
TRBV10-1	CASTAGGGPAQNTEAFF
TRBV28	CASSSYRVGSEKLFF
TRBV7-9	CASSYLVQGGETQYF
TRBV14	CASSPWTGRNYGYTF
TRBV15	CATSRDRTGNGYTF